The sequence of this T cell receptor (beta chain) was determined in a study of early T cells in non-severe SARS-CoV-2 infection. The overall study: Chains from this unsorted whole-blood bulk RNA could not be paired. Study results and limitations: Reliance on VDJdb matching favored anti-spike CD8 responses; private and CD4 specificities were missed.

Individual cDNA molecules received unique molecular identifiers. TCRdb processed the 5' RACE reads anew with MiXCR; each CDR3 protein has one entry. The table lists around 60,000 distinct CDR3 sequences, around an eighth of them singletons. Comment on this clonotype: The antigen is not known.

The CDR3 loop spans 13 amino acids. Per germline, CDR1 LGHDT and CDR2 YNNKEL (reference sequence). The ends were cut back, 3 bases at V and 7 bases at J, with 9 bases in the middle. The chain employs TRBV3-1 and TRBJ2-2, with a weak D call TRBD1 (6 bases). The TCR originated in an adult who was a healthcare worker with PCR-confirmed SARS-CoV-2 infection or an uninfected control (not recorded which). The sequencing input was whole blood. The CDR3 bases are TGTGCCAGCAGCCAGATACAGGGCGGGGAGCTGTTTTTT. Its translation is CASSQIQGGELFF. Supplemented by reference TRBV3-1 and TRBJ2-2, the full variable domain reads DTAVSQTPKYLVTQMGNDKSIKCEQNLGHDTMYWYKQDSKKFLKIMFSYNNKELIINETVPNRFSPKSPDKAHLNLHINSLELGDSAVYFCASSQIQGGELFFGEGSRLTVL.